Listed here is a single T cell receptor (beta chain). Its antigen remains unknown. MiXCR, applied by TCRdb to the multiplex PCR reads, yields one record per CDR3 protein. The repertoire holds approximately 13,000 distinct CDR3 sequences, with roughly 34% as singletons. This sample was included in a study of breast tumors, draining lymph nodes, adjacent tissues. Findings and caveats of the study: The data were judged consistent with most tumor T cells coming from lymph node and expanding in tumor. The lymph node origin of tumor T cells was framed as consistent with a hypothesis, not demonstrated.

Trimming removed 7 bases at V and 0 bases at J, with 13 bases between. CDR1 and CDR2 from the germline V gene are SNHLY and FYNNEI. This CDR3 spans 14 amino acids. This clonotype was obtained from a female donor with breast cancer. Some clones in this sample may be carry-over from other donors' samples. The sequenced material came from breast tumor tissue. V and J are TRBV2 and TRBJ2-7, with D unresolved. The CDR3 coding sequence is TGTGCCAGCACGGTTGGTGGCAGCTCCTACGAGCAGTACTTC. Translation: CASTVGGSSYEQYF.